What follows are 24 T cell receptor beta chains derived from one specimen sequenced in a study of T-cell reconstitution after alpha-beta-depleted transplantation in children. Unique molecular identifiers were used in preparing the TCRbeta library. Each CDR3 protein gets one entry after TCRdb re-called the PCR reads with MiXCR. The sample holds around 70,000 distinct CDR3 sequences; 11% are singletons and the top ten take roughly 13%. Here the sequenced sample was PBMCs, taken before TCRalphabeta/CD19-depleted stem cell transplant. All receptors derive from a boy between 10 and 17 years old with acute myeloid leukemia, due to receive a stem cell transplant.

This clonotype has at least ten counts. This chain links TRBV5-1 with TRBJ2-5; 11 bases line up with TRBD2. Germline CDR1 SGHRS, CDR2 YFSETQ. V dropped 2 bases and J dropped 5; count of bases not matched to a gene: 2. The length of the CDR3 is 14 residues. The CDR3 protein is CASSLTSGSETQYF. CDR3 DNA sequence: TGCGCCAGCAGCTTAACTAGCGGGAGTGAGACCCAGTACTTC.

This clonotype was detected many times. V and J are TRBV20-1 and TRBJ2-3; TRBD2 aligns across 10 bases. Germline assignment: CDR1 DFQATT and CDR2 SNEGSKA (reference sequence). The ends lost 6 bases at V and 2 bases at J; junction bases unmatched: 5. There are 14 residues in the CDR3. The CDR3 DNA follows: TGCAGTGCGGTAGCGGGGGGTGACACAGATACGCAGTATTTT. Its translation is CSAVAGGDTDTQYF.

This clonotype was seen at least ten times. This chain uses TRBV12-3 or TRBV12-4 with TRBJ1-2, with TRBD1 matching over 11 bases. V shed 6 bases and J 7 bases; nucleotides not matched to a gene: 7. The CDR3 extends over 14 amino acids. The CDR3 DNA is TGTGCCAGCAGGGACAGGGGGCGAGTTAGTGGCTACACCTTC. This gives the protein CASRDRGRVSGYTF.

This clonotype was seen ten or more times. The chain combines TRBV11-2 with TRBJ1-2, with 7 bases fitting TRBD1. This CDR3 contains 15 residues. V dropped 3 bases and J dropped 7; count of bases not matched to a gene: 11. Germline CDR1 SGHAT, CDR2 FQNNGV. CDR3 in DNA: TGTGCCAGCAGCTTCTCGACAGGGCAAGTTCCTGGCTACACCTTC. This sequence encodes CASSFSTGQVPGYTF.

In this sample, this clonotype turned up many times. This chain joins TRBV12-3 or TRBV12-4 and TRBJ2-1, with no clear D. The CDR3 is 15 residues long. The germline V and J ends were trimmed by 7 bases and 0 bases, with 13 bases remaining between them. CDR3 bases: TGTGCCAGCACCAAAGACTCGAGCTCCTACAATGAGCAGTTCTTC. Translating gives CASTKDSSSYNEQFF.

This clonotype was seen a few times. DNA for the CDR3: TGTGCCAGCAGTGACCCCACTAGCGGGATTTTGACCCAGTACTTC. As protein: CASSDPTSGILTQYF. The chain joins TRBV6-1 to TRBJ2-5; TRBD2 matches 10 bases. CDR3 length: 15 amino acids. Looked up from germline, CDR1 is MNHNS and CDR2 is SASEGT. With V trimmed by 3 bases and J by 7 bases, 8 bases remained unmatched.

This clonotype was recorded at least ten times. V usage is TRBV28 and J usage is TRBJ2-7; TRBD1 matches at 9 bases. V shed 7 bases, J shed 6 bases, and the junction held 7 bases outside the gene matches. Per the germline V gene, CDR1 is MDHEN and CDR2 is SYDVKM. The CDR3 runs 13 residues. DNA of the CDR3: TGTGCCAGCACCGGGACAGGGTCTGTCGAGCAGTACGTC. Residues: CASTGTGSVEQYV.

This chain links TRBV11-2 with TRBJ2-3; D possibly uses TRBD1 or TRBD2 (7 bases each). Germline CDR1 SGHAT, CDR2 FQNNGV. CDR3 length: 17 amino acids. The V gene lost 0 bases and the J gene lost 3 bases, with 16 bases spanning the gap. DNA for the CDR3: TGTGCCAGCAGCTTAGAGTATGGCAGGGGGGGAACAGATACGCAGTATTTT. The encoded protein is CASSLEYGRGGTDTQYF. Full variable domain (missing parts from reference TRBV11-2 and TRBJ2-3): EAGVAQSPRYKIIEKRQSVAFWCNPISGHATLYWYQQILGQGPKLLIQFQNNGVVDDSQLPKDRFSAERLKGVDSTLKIQPAKLEDSAVYLCASSLEYGRGGTDTQYFGPGTRLTVL.

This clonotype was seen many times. In DNA, the CDR3 is TGTGCCAGCAGCTTCCACCGACTGACCGACTCTGGAAACACCATATATTTT. Amino acids: CASSFHRLTDSGNTIYF. The rearrangement links TRBV7-2 to TRBJ1-3; D gene uncertain. This CDR3 is built from 17 residues. Germline V gene lookup returns CDR1 SGHTA and CDR2 FQGNSA. V shed 3 bases and J shed 0 bases, with 15 bases lying between them.

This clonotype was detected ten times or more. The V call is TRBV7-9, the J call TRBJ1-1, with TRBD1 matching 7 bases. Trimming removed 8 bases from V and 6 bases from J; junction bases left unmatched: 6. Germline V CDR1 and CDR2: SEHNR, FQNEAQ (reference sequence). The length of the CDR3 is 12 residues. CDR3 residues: CASGRGLAEAFF. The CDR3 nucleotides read TGTGCCAGCGGTAGGGGGCTCGCTGAAGCTTTCTTT. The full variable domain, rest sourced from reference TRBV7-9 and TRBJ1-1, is DTGVSQNPRHKITKRGQNVTFRCDPISEHNRLYWYRQTLGQGPEFLTYFQNEAQLEKSRLLSDRFSAERPKGSFSTLEIQRTEQGDSAMYLCASGRGLAEAFFGQGTRLTVV.

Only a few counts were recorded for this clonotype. CDR3 residues: CASRLSVSPSYEQYF. CDR3 nucleotides: TGTGCAAGTCGCTTATCTGTCAGCCCGTCGTACGAGCAGTACTTC. The V gene is TRBV12-2, the J gene TRBJ2-7; the listed D gene, TRBD1, was not tested against the DNA. TRBV12-2 is marked as a pseudogene. The CDR3 covers 15 residues.

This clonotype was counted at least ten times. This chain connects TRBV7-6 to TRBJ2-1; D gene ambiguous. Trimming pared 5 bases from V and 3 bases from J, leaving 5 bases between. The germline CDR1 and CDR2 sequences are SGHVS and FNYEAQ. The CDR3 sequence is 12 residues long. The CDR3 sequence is CASSADYNEQFF. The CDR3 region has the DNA TGTGCCAGCAGCGCCGACTACAATGAGCAGTTCTTC.

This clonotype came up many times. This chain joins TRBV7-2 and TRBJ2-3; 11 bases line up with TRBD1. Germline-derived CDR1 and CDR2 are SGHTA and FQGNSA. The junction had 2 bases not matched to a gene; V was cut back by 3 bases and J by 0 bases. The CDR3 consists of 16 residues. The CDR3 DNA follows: TGTGCCAGCAGCTTCCGGACAGGGGGCAGCACAGATACGCAGTATTTT. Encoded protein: CASSFRTGGSTDTQYF.

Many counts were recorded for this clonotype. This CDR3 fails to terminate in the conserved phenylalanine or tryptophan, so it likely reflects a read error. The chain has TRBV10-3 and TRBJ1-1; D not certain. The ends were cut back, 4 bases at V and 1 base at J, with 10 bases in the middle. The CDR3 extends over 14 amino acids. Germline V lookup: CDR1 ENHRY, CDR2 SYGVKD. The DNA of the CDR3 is TGTGCCATCAGTGCGGCGGGAGGGAACACTGAAGCTTTCCTT. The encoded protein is CAISAAGGNTEAFL.

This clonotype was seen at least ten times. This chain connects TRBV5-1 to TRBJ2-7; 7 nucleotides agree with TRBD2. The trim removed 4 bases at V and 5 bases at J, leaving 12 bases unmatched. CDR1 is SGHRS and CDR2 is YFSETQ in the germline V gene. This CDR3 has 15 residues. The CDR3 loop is CASSPGDGGSNEQYF. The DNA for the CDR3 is TGCGCCAGCAGCCCCGGGGATGGCGGGAGCAACGAGCAGTACTTC.

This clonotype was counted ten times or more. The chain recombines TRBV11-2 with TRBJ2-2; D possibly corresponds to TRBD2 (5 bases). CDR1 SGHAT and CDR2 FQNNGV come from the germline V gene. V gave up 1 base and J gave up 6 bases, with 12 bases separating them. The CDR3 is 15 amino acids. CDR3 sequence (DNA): TGTGCCAGCAGCTTAGGAGACTACCCCGCCGGGGAGCTGTTTTTT. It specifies CASSLGDYPAGELFF.

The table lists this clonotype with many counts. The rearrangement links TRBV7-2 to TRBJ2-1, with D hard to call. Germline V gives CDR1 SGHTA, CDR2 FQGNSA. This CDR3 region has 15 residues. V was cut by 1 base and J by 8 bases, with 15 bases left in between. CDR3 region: CASSLERQAYHEQFF. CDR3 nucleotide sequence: TGTGCCAGCAGCTTAGAACGCCAGGCTTACCATGAGCAGTTCTTC.

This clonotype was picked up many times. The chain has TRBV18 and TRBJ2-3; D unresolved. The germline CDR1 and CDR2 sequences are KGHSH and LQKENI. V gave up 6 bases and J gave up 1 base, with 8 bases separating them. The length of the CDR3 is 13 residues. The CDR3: CASSLQGTDTQYF. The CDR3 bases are TGTGCCAGCTCGCTTCAGGGCACAGATACGCAGTATTTT. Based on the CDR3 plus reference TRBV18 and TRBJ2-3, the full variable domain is NAGVMQNPRHLVRRRGQEARLRCSPMKGHSHVYWYRQLPEEGLKFMVYLQKENIIDESGMPKERFSAEFPKEGPSILRIQQVVRGDSAAYFCASSLQGTDTQYFGPGTRLTVL.

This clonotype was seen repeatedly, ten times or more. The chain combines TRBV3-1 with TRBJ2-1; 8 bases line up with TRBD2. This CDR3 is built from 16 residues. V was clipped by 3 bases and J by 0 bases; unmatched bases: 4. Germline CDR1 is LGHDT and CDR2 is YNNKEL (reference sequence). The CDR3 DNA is TGTGCCAGCAGCCATCTAGCGGGCCGCTCCTACAATGAGCAGTTCTTC. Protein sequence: CASSHLAGRSYNEQFF.

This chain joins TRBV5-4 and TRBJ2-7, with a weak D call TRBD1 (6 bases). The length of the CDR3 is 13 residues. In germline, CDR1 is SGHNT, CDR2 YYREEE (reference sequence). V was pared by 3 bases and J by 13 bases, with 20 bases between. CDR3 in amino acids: CASSSGPGHDFYV. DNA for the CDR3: TGTGCCAGCAGCTCCGGACCGGGACACGACTTCTACGTC.

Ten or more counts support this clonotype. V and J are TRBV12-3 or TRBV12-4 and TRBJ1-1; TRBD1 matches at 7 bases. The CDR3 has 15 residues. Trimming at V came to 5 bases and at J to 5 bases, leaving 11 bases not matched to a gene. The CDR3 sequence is CASSTRQGKRTEAFF. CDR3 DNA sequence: TGTGCCAGCAGTACAAGACAGGGCAAGAGGACTGAAGCTTTCTTT.

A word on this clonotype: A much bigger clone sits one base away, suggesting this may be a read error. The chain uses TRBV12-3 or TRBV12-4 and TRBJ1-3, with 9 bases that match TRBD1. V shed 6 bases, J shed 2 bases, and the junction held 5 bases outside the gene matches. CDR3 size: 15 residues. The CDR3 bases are TGTGCCAGCAGGGGGACAGGGTATACTGGAAACACCATATATTTT. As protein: CASRGTGYTGNTIYF.

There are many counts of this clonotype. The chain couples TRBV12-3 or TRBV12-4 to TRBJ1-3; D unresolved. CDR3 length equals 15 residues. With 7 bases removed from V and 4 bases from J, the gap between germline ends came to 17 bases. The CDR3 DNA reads TGTGCCAGCACCCCAACCAGGTCGTCCGGAAACACCATATATTTT. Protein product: CASTPTRSSGNTIYF.

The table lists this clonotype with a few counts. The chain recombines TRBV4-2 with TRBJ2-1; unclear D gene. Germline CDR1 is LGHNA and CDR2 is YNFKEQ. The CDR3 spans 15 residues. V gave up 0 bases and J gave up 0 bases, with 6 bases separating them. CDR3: CASSQDRSSYNEQFF. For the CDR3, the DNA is TGTGCCAGCAGCCAAGATCGGAGCTCCTACAATGAGCAGTTCTTC.